The 8 T cell receptor beta chains listed next were all sequenced from one sample in a study of cytomegalovirus exposure and HLA in healthy donors. Primers: 60 Vbeta forward and 13 Jbeta reverse. Only in-frame clones appear in the TCRdb table, and some are missing; sequencing was by immunoSEQ multiplex PCR. The repertoire holds approximately 210,000 clones, with around four fifths as singletons. Sequencing used PBMCs. All receptors come from a woman between 50 and 59 years old in good health and CMV-seropositive.

The J gene is TRBJ1-5, the V gene TRBV25-1, with D hard to call. V gave up 3 bases and J gave up 7 bases, with 13 bases separating them. Germline CDR1 reads MGHDK; CDR2 reads SYGVNS. CDR3 length equals 14 residues. DNA of the CDR3: TGTGCCAGCAGTGACACGACTACGTGGCAGCCCCAGCATTTT. As protein: CASSDTTTWQPQHF.

The chain couples TRBV7-2 to TRBJ2-1; TRBD1 matches 11 bases. Germline V gene sequence: CDR1 SGHTA, CDR2 FQGNSA. V lost 2 bases to trimming and J lost 6 bases; unmatched junction nucleotides: 3. CDR3 length: 15 residues. CDR3 in amino acids: CASSLSGTGGNEQFF. The CDR3 coding sequence is TGTGCCAGCAGCTTATCGGGGACAGGGGGCAATGAGCAGTTCTTC.

This sequence joins TRBV28 and TRBJ1-2; no definite D call. V lost 11 bases and J lost 2, with 9 bases in between. The CDR3 spans 11 residues. Germline loops: CDR1 MDHEN, CDR2 SYDVKM. CDR3 sequence: CASAGNYGYTF. The DNA of the CDR3 is TGTGCCTCGGCGGGAAACTATGGCTACACCTTC.

The chain combines TRBV12-2 with TRBJ2-5; TRBD1 was called by the table and not checked on the DNA. TRBV12-2 is listed as a pseudogene. The CDR3 sequence is 19 residues long. The CDR3 bases are TGTGCAAGTCGCTTAGCGAATTCCGTCCCAGGCCACGGTGAGGAGACCCAGTACTTC. It encodes CASRLANSVPGHGEETQYF.

CDR3 loop: CASSWTGGRNGELFF. CDR3 sequence (DNA): TGCGCCAGCAGTTGGACAGGGGGCCGGAACGGGGAGCTGTTTTTT. This rearrangement joins TRBV5-1 to TRBJ2-2, with 11 bases aligning to TRBD1. Unmatched junction bases numbered 7, after V lost 5 bases and J lost 7 bases. Germline loops: CDR1 SGHRS, CDR2 YFSETQ. There are 15 residues in the CDR3.

The chain has TRBV6-1 and TRBJ1-5; D is uncertain. The CDR3 sequence is 14 residues long. CDR1 MNHNS and CDR2 SASEGT come from the germline V gene. Between the trimmed V and J ends, which lost 6 bases and 6 bases, there was a span of 15 bases. Here the CDR3 reads CASRPSRRSQPQHF. The CDR3 coding sequence is TGTGCCAGCAGGCCTTCACGGAGATCTCAGCCCCAGCATTTT.

The chain recombines TRBV4-2 with TRBJ2-2; D may be TRBD1 (6 bases). The CDR3 length is 16 residues. Deletions cut 1 base from V and 3 bases from J, with 12 bases between. Germline CDR1 and CDR2: LGHNA and YNFKEQ. The CDR3 reads CASSQGSGGDTGELFF. In nucleotides, the CDR3 is TGTGCCAGCAGCCAAGGGTCTGGGGGCGACACCGGGGAGCTGTTTTTT.

The count of this clone is one. The genes are TRBV2 and TRBJ2-2; D not certain. V gave up 4 bases and J gave up 2 bases, with 11 bases separating them. The CDR3 loop spans 15 amino acids. CDR1 and CDR2 (germline): SNHLY, FYNNEI. CDR3 in amino acids: CASSGLGGNTGELFF. The CDR3 DNA reads as TGTGCCAGCAGTGGTTTAGGCGGAAACACCGGGGAGCTGTTTTTT.